This TCR beta chain was documented in a study of blood T cell repertoires in COVID-19. CDR3 length equals 16 residues. Between the trimmed V and J ends, which lost 0 bases and 3 bases, there was a span of 17 bases. Germline V lookup: CDR1 SQVTM, CDR2 ANQGSEA. The study assigned cohorts using participant-reported clinical history. As handled by the study authors: Amplification of reference gene primers provided the estimated nucleated cell counts. The repertoire was sequenced with immunoSEQ multiplex PCR; TCRdb's copy has only in-frame clones and lacks some. D and trimming come from the DNA, and the V and J calls and clone size come from that table. The repertoire holds 250,000 to 350,000 clones, under 90% seen once, with around 9.3% in the top ten.

Sequences were obtained from PBMCs or T cells enriched from blood (not recorded which). V usage is TRBV29-1 and J usage is TRBJ1-2; D perhaps matches TRBD1 (6 bases). The sequence was obtained from a woman between 18 and 29 years old who had recovered from COVID-19. The CDR3 bases are TGCAGCGTTGAAGATCTAAGGCAGGGGCGGGACTATGGCTACACCTTC. Translation gives CSVEDLRQGRDYGYTF.